Here is one T cell receptor beta chain with its context. The antigen remains undetermined. This record belongs to a study of shared clonotypes between healthy human individuals. Study outcomes and limitations: With a handful of donors compared, 4.5% to 6.5% of naive CD4 clonotypes were shared. Clonotype sharing across donors was expected to vary with sequencing depth.

Terminally differentiated effector memory CD45RA+ cells were left out of the naive CD8 fraction, which was CD45RO-negative and positively selected for CCR7. Every donor was a Caucasian adult from Nashville, Tennessee. CDR1 and CDR2 (germline): MNHEY, SMNVEV (reference sequence). The V end was cut by 6 bases, the J end by 3 bases, with 18 bases between. The CDR3 runs to 15 residues. This table comes from immunoSEQ multiplex PCR, and its TCRdb copy is limited to in-frame clones, with some not included. The table has some 580,000 clones, 95% to 98% seen once. The receptor comes from a man aged 30-40 years in good health. This chain uses TRBV27 with TRBJ2-7, with D possibly being TRBD2 (6 bases). The specimen sequenced was naive CD8+ T cells sorted from blood. Here the CDR3 reads CASRAGTSLGYEQYF. For the CDR3, the DNA is TGTGCCAGCAGAGCGGGCACCTCCTTAGGCTACGAGCAGTACTTC.